This TCR beta chain is from a study of blood T cell repertoires in COVID-19. Study as a whole: Sample material is recorded as cDNA or gDNA derived from T cells, B-cell-depleted T cells, or PBMCs.

As originally analysed: Reference gene primer amplification yielded estimated nucleated cell counts. The method was immunoSEQ multiplex PCR; TCRdb's version includes in-frame clones alone and lacks a portion of them. V and J calls and clone size are as listed in that table; D and trimming were resolved from the DNA. The sample lists around 180,000 clones, around 85% occurring once. The sample taken for sequencing was peripheral blood. The TCR sequence derives from a man older than 75 with COVID-19, enrolled during active disease.

The CDR3 loop is CASSLGGPGNYGYTF. As DNA, the CDR3 is TGTGCCAGCAGCTTGGGGGGGCCCGGGAACTATGGCTACACCTTC. This rearrangement joins TRBV11-2 to TRBJ1-2; D is possibly TRBD1 (6 bases). Germline V gene data show CDR1 as SGHAT and CDR2 as FQNNGV. This CDR3 spans 15 amino acids. Trimming removed 3 bases at V and 2 bases at J, with 13 bases between.